This TCR beta chain was captured in a study of Tregs in tolerant kidney transplant recipients (dated by TCRdb to about 2019). With respect to the entire study: Before combined kidney and bone marrow transplantation, this study identified donor-specific regulatory T cells using TCRbeta sequencing and then followed those same cells after transplant. Overall results and qualifications from the work: Donor-specific Treg expansion was found to exceed global Treg expansion in tolerant patients, suggesting antigen-driven rather than nonspecific expansion. Although technical replication error seemed to be minimal, the question of biological reproducibility was not addressed directly. PCR primers changed over time for some patients, so nucleotide-level comparison across those patients' samples was not possible. The study was constrained by small patient numbers, and validation of the findings is required in larger populations and under other immunosuppression protocols. Expanding Tregs with activated donor B cells appeared to identify the most biologically relevant and donor-specific TCRbeta repertoire.

Transplants used related donors with nonmyeloablative bone marrow transplantation; mixed chimerism was transient in the human trials. Unstimulated Tregs (CD4+CD25+CD127-), CD4+ non-Tregs (CD4+CD25-), CD4 and CD8 cells were FACS-sorted from thawed PBMCs. The patients were several recipients of combined kidney and bone marrow transplants from the ITN036ST trial, and samples were available only from these trial subjects. Healthy control blood was processed to PBMCs by Ficoll density gradient and cryopreserved, and patient PBMCs were collected before and after transplant. Note on this clone: The target of this receptor is not known. Base qualities are not at hand, and no much larger clone is one base apart.

There are 17 amino acids in the CDR3, from cysteine to phenylalanine inclusive. Left in the record is the CDR3 DNA by itself, 51 bases read in frame from the first base. According to the germline V gene (reference sequence), CDR1 reads GTSNPN and CDR2 reads SVGIG. The junction carries 21 bases between V and J, which are trimmed by 1 base and 4 bases respectively. Genomic DNA was extracted from sorted cells with the QIAGEN DNeasy Blood and Tissue Kit for TCRbeta CDR3 sequencing. Through immunoSEQ, high-throughput TCRbeta CDR3 sequencing was done commercially, including PCR amplification with internal controls and bias correction. As for the original processing: Unique productive TCRbeta sequences were defined by CDR3 nucleotide sequence when primers matched and otherwise by CDR3 amino acid sequence together with Vbeta and Jbeta genes. To correct sorting error, sequences shared between sorted populations at a frequency ratio of 2:1 or less were removed; the rest were assigned to the higher population. A sequence counted as donor-reactive if, in CFSE-low cells, the sequence had a frequency of at least 0.01% and was expanded at least 5-fold compared with unstimulated cells. Repertoire divergence was quantified by Jensen-Shannon divergence calculated from the top 100 TCRbeta sequences ranked by frequency. When a sample had multiple sequencing runs, each run was corrected for sorting error separately and the runs were then pooled. The clones in this table, taken by TCRdb from immuneACCESS, are in-frame only. Not every clone is retained; where verified, under half of the shortfall comes from an unresolved V gene, and the cause of the rest is unknown. The V and J calls and clone size were taken over from that table, and D and trimming were inferred from the DNA. Here the sample has tens of thousands of clones; over 85% occur a single time. 1.5% to 2% of the sample is held by the ten biggest clonotypes.

The material was CD4+ T cells from blood (PBMCs), obtained 12 months after the transplant. The V and J segments used are TRBV30 and TRBJ2-3, with TRBD2 tentatively as D gene (6 bases match). The clonotype comes from a human patient who received a combined kidney and bone marrow transplant. After a transplant, some T cells may be of graft donor origin. In nucleotides, the sequence is TGTGCCTGGAGTGCCCCTCCGGGGCTCCCGGGGGCAGATACGCAGTATTTT. Its product reads: CAWSAPPGLPGADTQYF.